The 9 T cell receptor beta chains in this list originate from one sample, sequenced in a study of sequential checkpoint blockade in melanoma. Libraries were prepared by immunoSEQ multiplex PCR; TCRdb keeps only in-frame clonotypes and omits some of them. The repertoire holds roughly 18,000 clones, roughly 73% seen once, with more than 4% in the top ten. Treatment: randomized to nivolumab then ipilimumab (arm A) or the reverse (arm B). The material sequenced was tumor tissue (inferred from file names), taken from a patient given nivolumab and ipilimumab in sequence. The origin of the receptors is a human donor with melanoma.

The chain is built from TRBV14 and TRBJ1-1; D unclear. The CDR3 sequence is 13 residues long. Germline V gene data show CDR1 as SGHDN and CDR2 as FVKESK. V was shortened by 0 bases and J by 3 bases, with 5 bases between the two germline ends. In DNA form, the CDR3 reads TGTGCCAGCAGCCAAGAATACCACACTGAAGCTTTCTTT. This encodes CASSQEYHTEAFF. The full variable domain, completed using reference TRBV14 and TRBJ1-1, is EAGVTQFPSHSVIEKGQTVTLRCDPISGHDNLYWYRRVMGKEIKFLLHFVKESKQDESGMPNNRFLAERTGGTYSTLKVQPAELEDSGVYFCASSQEYHTEAFFGQGTRLTVV.

The chain couples TRBV6-8 to TRBJ2-5, with D perhaps matching TRBD2 (6 bases). The germline CDR1 and CDR2 sequences are MNHGY and SAAAGT. This CDR3 spans 15 amino acids. V lost 10 bases and J lost 4, with 22 bases in between. The CDR3 reads CAISPGSRGSETQYF. The CDR3 DNA sequence: TGTGCCATCAGCCCTGGGTCTCGGGGGTCAGAGACCCAGTACTTC.

The chain is built from TRBV11-3 and TRBJ1-2, with unresolved D. Per germline, CDR1 SGHNT and CDR2 YENEEA. This CDR3 comprises 14 residues. The ends were cut back, 0 bases at V and 4 bases at J, with 9 bases in the middle. The CDR3 sequence: CASSLEEGPYGYTF. In DNA form, the CDR3 reads TGTGCCAGCAGCTTAGAAGAGGGCCCCTATGGCTACACCTTC.

This clone was found once. The chain uses TRBV6-8 and TRBJ2-1; 10 nucleotides agree with TRBD2. CDR3 size: 15 residues. Germline CDR1 MNHGY, CDR2 SAAAGT. After removal of 6 bases from V and 9 bases from J, the junction contained 11 bases not matched to a gene. The CDR3 coding sequence is TGTGCCAGCAGCGGTGCTAGCGGGAGATGGGGTGAGCAGTTCTTC. Translation gives CASSGASGRWGEQFF.

The genes are TRBV19 and TRBJ2-2; D is undetermined. The length of the CDR3 is 11 residues. CDR1 and CDR2 from the germline V gene are LNHDA and SQIVND (reference sequence). The V and J ends lost 9 bases and 4 bases respectively, with 6 bases between them. The CDR3 sequence: CASSPTGELFF. The CDR3 DNA is TGTGCCAGCTCACCCACCGGGGAGCTGTTTTTT.

This clone has more than one count but fewer than ten. The CDR3 sequence is CASSLDSTNTEAFF. CDR3 nucleotides: TGTGCCAGCAGCCTAGACAGCACCAACACTGAAGCTTTCTTT. This rearrangement joins TRBV6-8 to TRBJ1-1; D might be TRBD1 (5 bases). V lost 6 bases and J 2 bases, leaving 13 bases between the germline ends. From germline, CDR1 is MNHGY and CDR2 SAAAGT. The CDR3 sequence is 14 residues long.

This chain connects TRBV7-5 to TRBJ2-5; TRBD2 reflects the table's D call only, with no check against the DNA. TRBV7-5 is a recognized pseudogene. The CDR3 runs 16 residues. In nucleotides, the CDR3 is TGTGCCAGAAGCTGGGCCCCCCCTAGCGGGGAAGAGACCCAGTACTTC. It specifies CARSWAPPSGEETQYF.

CDR3 sequence: CSVRGGPRNEQFF. CDR3 in DNA: TGCAGCGTTCGCGGAGGGCCGAGAAATGAGCAGTTCTTC. This rearrangement joins TRBV29-1 to TRBJ2-1; possibly TRBD2 for D (6 bases). The CDR3 covers 13 residues. Trimming cost V 5 bases and J 7 bases, with 15 bases left between them. Germline V gene sequence: CDR1 SQVTM, CDR2 ANQGSEA.

This clone was seen once. The rearrangement joins TRBV10-2 to TRBJ2-2, with 11 positions matching TRBD1. With 8 bases clipped from V and 1 base from J, the junction kept 9 bases outside the gene matches. CDR3 length: 17 residues. Germline CDR1 is WSHSY and CDR2 is SAAADI. CDR3 bases: TGCGCCAGCCGACCTGGAGGGACAGGGGGGAACACCGGGGAGCTGTTTTTT. Protein: CASRPGGTGGNTGELFF.